This is a list of T cell receptor beta chains from one sample in a study of metastatic and nonmetastatic thyroid tumors. TCRdb re-called clones from the PCR reads using MiXCR. The table shows 15,000 to 20,000 clones, with about 29% occurring only once. Sequencing was carried out using tumor tissue. Source of these receptors: a male donor with papillary thyroid cancer or a benign thyroid nodule (not recorded which). Some clones in this sample may be carry-over from other donors' samples. The CDR3 runs from the conserved cysteine through the conserved F or W. Each record gives: D gene, clone size, J gene, V gene, CDR3 DNA, CDR3 protein. A D gene is named only where the DNA matches it firmly. The listing skips clone size in some rows; elsewhere it reads once, few, many or a size class.

>NA|NA|TRBJ2-7|TRBV12-3/TRBV12-4
TGTGCCAGCAGTTTTTCGCCCTACGAGCAGTACTTC
CASSFSPYEQYF
>NA|many|TRBJ2-2|TRBV19
TGTGCCAGTAAAACGAGGGGGGTTGGCACCGGGGAGCTGTTTTTT
CASKTRGVGTGELFF
>NA|few|TRBJ2-7|TRBV27
TGTGCCAGCAGGCGGGAATTCTCCGTCTCCTACGAGCGGTACTTC
CASRREFSVSYERYF
>NA|many|TRBJ1-1|TRBV15
TGTGCCACCAGCAGGGACCCCCAGATCAACACTGAAGCTTTCTTT
CATSRDPQINTEAFF
>TRBD1|few|TRBJ1-2|TRBV18
TGTGCCAGCTCACCACCACCGACAGGGGGGTTAAACTATGGCTACACCTTC
CASSPPPTGGLNYGYTF
>NA|NA|TRBJ2-3|TRBV2
TGTGCCAGCAGTCCCCAAGGTGTGGATACGCAGTATTTT
CASSPQGVDTQYF
>NA|NA|TRBJ1-5|TRBV7-8
TGTGCCAGCAGCTTAGCGCAGAGCACACAGCCCCAGCATTTT
CASSLAQSTQPQHF
>TRBD2|once|TRBJ2-1|TRBV30
TGTGCCTGGAGTGTACTCGGGACTAGCGGGAGTAATGAGCAGTTCTTC
CAWSVLGTSGSNEQFF
>NA|NA|TRBJ2-7|TRBV19
TGTGCCAGTATTCCCGGGCAGGGGAATGGGGAGCAGTACTTC
CASIPGQGNGEQYF
>NA|NA|TRBJ2-2|TRBV4-1
TGCGCCAGCAGCCAAGCTGAGACAGACAACACCGGGGAGCTGTTTTTT
CASSQAETDNTGELFF
>TRBD2|few|TRBJ2-7|TRBV28
TGTGCCAGCAGTACATCCGGCGGGGGGTCCTACGAGCAGTACTTC
CASSTSGGGSYEQYF
>NA|NA|TRBJ2-7|TRBV11-2
TGTGCCAGCTCCCAAGGGGCGTGGGACGAGCAGTACTTC
CASSQGAWDEQYF
>TRBD1|NA|TRBJ2-7|TRBV3-1
TGTGCCAGCAGCCGAACTGACAGGGCCGGTTCCTACGAGCAGTACTTC
CASSRTDRAGSYEQYF
>NA|few|TRBJ2-7|TRBV15
TGTGCCACCAGCAGAGAGGTCCTTCCCACCTCCTACGAGCAGTACTTC
CATSREVLPTSYEQYF
>NA|NA|TRBJ1-2|TRBV4-3
TGCGCCAGCAGCCAAGAGGCAGGCGCCTACTATGGCTACACCTTC
CASSQEAGAYYGYTF
>NA|NA|TRBJ2-7|TRBV20-1
TGCAGTGCCAAAGCCGGACTGGCGGGGACTTACGAGCAGTACTTC
CSAKAGLAGTYEQYF
>TRBD1|NA|TRBJ2-2|TRBV11-2
TGTGCCAGCAGCCTGGGACAGGGTAACACCGGGGAGCTGTTTTTT
CASSLGQGNTGELFF
>TRBD1|NA|TRBJ1-5|TRBV28
TGTGCCAGCATCCCGGACAGGGGGTCTACTCAGCCCCAGCATTTT
CASIPDRGSTQPQHF
>NA|NA|TRBJ1-2|TRBV19
TGTGCCAGTAGTATGGGGTGGACGGATGGCTACACCTTC
CASSMGWTDGYTF
>NA|NA|TRBJ1-4|TRBV3-1
TGTGCCAGCAGCCAGGGGGCGCGGGAAAAACTGTTTTTT
CASSQGAREKLFF
>NA|few|TRBJ1-2|TRBV18
TGTGCCAGCTCACCGACGGTCGGGTGTGACTACACCTTC
CASSPTVGCDYTF
>NA|NA|TRBJ2-1|TRBV6-2/TRBV6-3
TGTGCCAGCAGTCCAACTAGCCCGGACTCCTACAATGAGCAGTTCTTC
CASSPTSPDSYNEQFF
>NA|few|TRBJ2-5|TRBV12-3/TRBV12-4
TGTGCCAGCAGTTTCCCCCCCGGCCAGACCCAGTACTTC
CASSFPPGQTQYF
>TRBD2|many|TRBJ2-6|TRBV9
TGTGCCAGCAGCCTTAGCGGGAGCACTGGGGCCAACGTCCTGACTTTC
CASSLSGSTGANVLTF
>NA|few|TRBJ2-1|TRBV28
TGTGCTAGCAGTTTATTCCCCGATCCAATAAAGTTCAATGAGCAGTTCTTC
CASSLFPDPIKFNEQFF
>TRBD1|NA|TRBJ2-3|TRBV6-1
TGTGCCAGCAGCCCACAGGGGTGGGGCACAGATACGCAGTATTTT
CASSPQGWGTDTQYF
>NA|NA|TRBJ1-1|TRBV20-1
TGCAGTGCTACTTTTACGGCGAGGAACACTGAAGCTTTCTTT
CSATFTARNTEAFF
>TRBD2|NA|TRBJ2-7|TRBV7-3
TGTGCCAGCAGCTTATTTGGGACTAGCAGCTACGAGCAGTACTTC
CASSLFGTSSYEQYF
>NA|many|TRBJ2-1|TRBV6-1
TGTGCCAGCAGGAAATCCACGTCTAGCGACTACAATGAGCAGTTCTTC
CASRKSTSSDYNEQFF
>NA|NA|TRBJ2-4|TRBV28
TGTGCCAGCAGTTTCCTAGGGGGAAACATTCAGTACTTC
CASSFLGGNIQYF
>NA|NA|TRBJ1-3|TRBV4-1
TGCGCCAGCAGCCAAGAGGCACTTAACTCTGGAAACACCATATATTTT
CASSQEALNSGNTIYF
>NA|large|TRBJ1-2|TRBV5-6
TGTGCCAGCACCACAGGTGGGGGTGGCTATGGCTACACCTTC
CASTTGGGGYGYTF
>NA|few|TRBJ2-7|TRBV28
TGTGCCAGCAGTTTCCGTGGGGGGCAGTACTTC
CASSFRGGQYF
>TRBD1|NA|TRBJ2-5|TRBV6-1
TGTGCCAGCCGTCCCCGGGACAGGGGCCGCGAGACCCAGTACTTC
CASRPRDRGRETQYF
>NA|few|TRBJ1-1|TRBV6-5
TGTGCCAGCAGTTACGGCCCTTACGGGGGAGCTTTCTTT
CASSYGPYGGAFF
>NA|medium-sized|TRBJ2-1|TRBV20-1
TGCAGTGCCGAAGGCAGGACAGAGCAGTTCTTC
CSAEGRTEQFF
>NA|few|TRBJ2-1|TRBV6-5
TGTGCCAGCAGTTATAACGGGGTTTACAATGAGCAGTTCTTC
CASSYNGVYNEQFF
>TRBD1|few|TRBJ1-1|TRBV28
TGTGCCAGCAGTTTACCCAGGGGGCTTACTGAAGCTTTCTTT
CASSLPRGLTEAFF
>NA|NA|TRBJ1-2|TRBV6-1
TGTGCCAGCAAGGACAGCTCATCTGGCTACACCTTC
CASKDSSSGYTF
>NA|many|TRBJ2-4|TRBV15
TGTGCCACCAGCAGCCCGGGCAAAAACATTCAGTACTTC
CATSSPGKNIQYF
>NA|NA|TRBJ2-2|TRBV3-1
TGTGCCAGCATCCAAGCCGGGAGCGCCGGGGAGCTGTTTTTC
CASIQAGSAGELFF
>TRBD2|NA|TRBJ2-1|TRBV20-1
TGCAGTGCTAGGACTAGCGTCGACTACAATGAGCAGTTCTTC
CSARTSVDYNEQFF
>TRBD1|many|TRBJ2-2|TRBV19
TGTGCCAGTAGTGGATTGACAGGGGCCGGGGAGCTGTTTTTT
CASSGLTGAGELFF
>TRBD2|large|TRBJ2-7|TRBV7-2
TGTGCCAGCAGCTTAGGACTAGCGGGAGCGAACGAGCAGTACTTC
CASSLGLAGANEQYF
>NA|many|TRBJ1-6|TRBV6-4
TGTGCCAGCAGTGACTCAGCGACAAATTCACCCCTCCACTTT
CASSDSATNSPLHF
>NA|many|TRBJ2-3|TRBV2
TGTGCCACCGAGGCTAATACGCAGTATTTT
CATEANTQYF
>NA|few|TRBJ1-1|TRBV6-1
TGTGCCAGCAGTGAAGCTAGGAACACTGAAGCTTTCTTT
CASSEARNTEAFF
>TRBD1|once|TRBJ1-6|TRBV18
TGTGCCAGCTCACCCGGGACAGGGCAGGGTAATTCACCCCTCCACTTT
CASSPGTGQGNSPLHF